This TCR beta chain was sequenced during a study of blood T cell repertoires in COVID-19. Study-level background: There were acute and convalescent COVID-19 samples, and they came from the United States, Italy and Spain.

V was clipped by 3 bases and J by 2 bases, with 13 bases between them. Germline V lookup: CDR1 GTSNPN, CDR2 SVGIG (reference sequence). There are 15 residues in the CDR3. Only in-frame clones appear in the TCRdb table, and some are missing; sequencing was by immunoSEQ multiplex PCR. The data show some 300,000 clones, 89% seen once. The participants were between roughly 18 and 100 years old and came from under 25 US areas. Self-reported history from a screening survey and questionnaire set each donor's cohort. The source is a middle-aged woman who had recovered from COVID-19. The rearrangement joins TRBV30 to TRBJ2-2; D is possibly TRBD2 (6 bases). Sequenced: PBMCs or T cells enriched from blood (not recorded which). The CDR3: CAWRTGSINTGELFF. The CDR3, as DNA: TGTGCCTGGAGAACCGGGAGTATCAACACCGGGGAGCTGTTTTTT.